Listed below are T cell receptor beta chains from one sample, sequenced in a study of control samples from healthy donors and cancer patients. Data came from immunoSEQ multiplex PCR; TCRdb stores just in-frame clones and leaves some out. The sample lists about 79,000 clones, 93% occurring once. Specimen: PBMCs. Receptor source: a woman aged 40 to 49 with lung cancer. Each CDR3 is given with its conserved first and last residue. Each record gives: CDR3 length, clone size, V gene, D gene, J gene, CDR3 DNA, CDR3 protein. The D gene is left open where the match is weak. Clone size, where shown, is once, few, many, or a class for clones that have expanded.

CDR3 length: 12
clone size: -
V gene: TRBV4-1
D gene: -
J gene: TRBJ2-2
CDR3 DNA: TGCGCCAGCAGCTGGGGGGCCGGGGAGCTGTTTTTT
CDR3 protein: CASSWGAGELFF

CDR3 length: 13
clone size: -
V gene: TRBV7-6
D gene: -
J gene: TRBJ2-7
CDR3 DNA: TGTGCCAGCAGCTTAGGGGAAAACTACGAGCAGTACTTC
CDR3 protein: CASSLGENYEQYF

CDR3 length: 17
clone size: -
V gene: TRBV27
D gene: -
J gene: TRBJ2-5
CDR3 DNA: TGTGCCAGCAGTCAGGCGGAGACAGCATGGACTCAAGAGACCCAGTACTTC
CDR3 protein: CASSQAETAWTQETQYF

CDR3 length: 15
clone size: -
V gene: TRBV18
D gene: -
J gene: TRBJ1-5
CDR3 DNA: TGTGCCAGCTCACTTACACAGGGAAGCAATCAGCCCCAGCATTTT
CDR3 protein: CASSLTQGSNQPQHF

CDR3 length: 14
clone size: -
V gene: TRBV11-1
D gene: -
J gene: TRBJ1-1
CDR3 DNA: TGTGCCAGCAGCTCAGAGGAACAGGATTCTGAAGCTTTCTTT
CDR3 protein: CASSSEEQDSEAFF

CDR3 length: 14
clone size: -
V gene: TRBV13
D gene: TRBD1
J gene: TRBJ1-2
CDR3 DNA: TGTGCCAGCAGCCCCAGGGGGCGCGACTATGGCTACACCTTC
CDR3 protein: CASSPRGRDYGYTF

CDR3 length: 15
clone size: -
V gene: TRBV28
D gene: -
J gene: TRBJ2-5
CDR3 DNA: TGTGCCAGCAGTTTAGGTGGGACCCTACAAGAGACCCAGTACTTC
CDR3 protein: CASSLGGTLQETQYF

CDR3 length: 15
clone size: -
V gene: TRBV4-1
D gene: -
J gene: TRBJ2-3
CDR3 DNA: TGCGCCAGCAGCTACGGTAGCGAAGCGCAAGATACGCAGTATTTT
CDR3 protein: CASSYGSEAQDTQYF

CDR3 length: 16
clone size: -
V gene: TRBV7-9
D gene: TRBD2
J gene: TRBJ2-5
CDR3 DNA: TGTGCCAGCAGTCTCATCGGACTAGCGGGACAAGAGACCCAGTACTTC
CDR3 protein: CASSLIGLAGQETQYF

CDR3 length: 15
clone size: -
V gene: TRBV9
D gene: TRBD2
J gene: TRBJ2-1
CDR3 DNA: TGTGCCAGCAGCGCTAGCGGGAACTCCTACAATGAGCAGTTCTTC
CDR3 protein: CASSASGNSYNEQFF

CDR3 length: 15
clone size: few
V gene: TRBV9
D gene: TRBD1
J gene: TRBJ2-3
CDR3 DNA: TGTGCCAGCAGCGTACAGGGGGCTTCAGCAGATACGCAGTATTTT
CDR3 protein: CASSVQGASADTQYF

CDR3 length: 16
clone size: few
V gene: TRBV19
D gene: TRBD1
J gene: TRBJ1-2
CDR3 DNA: TGTGCCAGTAGTATAGGGGGGACAGCACCACCCTATGGCTACACCTTC
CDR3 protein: CASSIGGTAPPYGYTF

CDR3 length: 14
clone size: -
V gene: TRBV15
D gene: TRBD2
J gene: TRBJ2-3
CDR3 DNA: TGTGCCACCAGCAGCCTAGCGGGGGCGGATACGCAGTATTTT
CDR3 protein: CATSSLAGADTQYF

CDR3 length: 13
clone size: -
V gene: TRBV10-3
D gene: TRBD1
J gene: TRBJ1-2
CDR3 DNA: TGTGCCATCAGTAACAGGGGAGGCTATGGCTACACCTTC
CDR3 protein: CAISNRGGYGYTF

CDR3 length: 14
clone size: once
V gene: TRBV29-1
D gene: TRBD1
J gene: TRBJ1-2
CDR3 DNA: TGCAGCGTTGAAGTCGACAGGGCTGAATATGGCTACACCTTC
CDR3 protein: CSVEVDRAEYGYTF

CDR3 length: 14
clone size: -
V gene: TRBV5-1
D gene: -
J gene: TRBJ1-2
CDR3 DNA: TGCGCCAGCAGCTTGGAGGGGGGTACCTATGGCTACACCTTC
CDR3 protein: CASSLEGGTYGYTF

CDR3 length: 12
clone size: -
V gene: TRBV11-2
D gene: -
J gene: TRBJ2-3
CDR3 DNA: TGTGCCAGCAGCTCGAGGACAGATACGCAGTATTTT
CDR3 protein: CASSSRTDTQYF

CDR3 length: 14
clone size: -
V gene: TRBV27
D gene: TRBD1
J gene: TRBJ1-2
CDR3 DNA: TGTGCCAGCAGTTTTGGGACAGGGGACTATGGCTACACCTTC
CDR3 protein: CASSFGTGDYGYTF

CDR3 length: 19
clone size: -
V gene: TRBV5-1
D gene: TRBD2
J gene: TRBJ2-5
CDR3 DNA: TGCGCCAGCAGCTTGGGTGCTAGCGGGGGGGCCGGAGTCCTGGAGACCCAGTACTTC
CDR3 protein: CASSLGASGGAGVLETQYF

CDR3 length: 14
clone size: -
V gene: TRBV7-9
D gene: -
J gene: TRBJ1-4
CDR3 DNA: TGTGCCAGCAGCCGGTATTCCGGGGAGGAAAAACTGTTTTTT
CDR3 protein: CASSRYSGEEKLFF

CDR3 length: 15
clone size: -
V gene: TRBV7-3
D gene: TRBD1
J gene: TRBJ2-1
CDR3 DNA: TGTGCCAGCAGCTACGGACAGGGTCCCTCCAATGAGCAGTTCTTC
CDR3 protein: CASSYGQGPSNEQFF

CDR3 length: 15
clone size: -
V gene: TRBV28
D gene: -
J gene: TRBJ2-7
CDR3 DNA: TGTGCCAGCAGCCCCAGGGGGGAGATTCCCTACGAGCAGTACTTC
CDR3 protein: CASSPRGEIPYEQYF

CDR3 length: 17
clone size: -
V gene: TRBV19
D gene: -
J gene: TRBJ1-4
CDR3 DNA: TGTGCCAGTAGTATCGAAGGGTTCCGTTCGGAGGTTGAAAAACTGTTTTTT
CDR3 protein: CASSIEGFRSEVEKLFF

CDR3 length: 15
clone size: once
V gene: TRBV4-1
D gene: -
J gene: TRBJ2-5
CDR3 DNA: TGCGCCAGCAGCCAAACCCATCTGGATAAGGAGACCCAGTACTTC
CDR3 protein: CASSQTHLDKETQYF

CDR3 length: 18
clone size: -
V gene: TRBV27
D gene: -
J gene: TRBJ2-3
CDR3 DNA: TGTGCCAGCAGTTTCAGTACCCAGGGAGTTCCCTCCACAGATACGCAGTATTTT
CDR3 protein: CASSFSTQGVPSTDTQYF

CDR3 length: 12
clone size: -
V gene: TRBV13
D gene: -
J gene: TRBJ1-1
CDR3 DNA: TGTGCCAGCAGCTTAGGCCCCTCTGAAGCTTTCTTT
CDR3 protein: CASSLGPSEAFF

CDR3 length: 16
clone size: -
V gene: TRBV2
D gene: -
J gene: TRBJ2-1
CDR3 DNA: TGTGCCAGCAGTGAAGCGGGACACAAAAGGGTCAATGAGCAGTTCTTC
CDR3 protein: CASSEAGHKRVNEQFF